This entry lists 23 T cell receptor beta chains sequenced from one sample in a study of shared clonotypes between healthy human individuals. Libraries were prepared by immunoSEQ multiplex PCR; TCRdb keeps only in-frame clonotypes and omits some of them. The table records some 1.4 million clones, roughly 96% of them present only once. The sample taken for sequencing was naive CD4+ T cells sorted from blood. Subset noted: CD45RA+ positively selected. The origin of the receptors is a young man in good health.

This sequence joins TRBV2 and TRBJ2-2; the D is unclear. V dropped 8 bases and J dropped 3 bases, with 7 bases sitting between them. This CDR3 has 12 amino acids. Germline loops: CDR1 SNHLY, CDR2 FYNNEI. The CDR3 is CASGRYTGELFF. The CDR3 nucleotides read TGTGCCAGCGGCCGCTACACCGGGGAGCTGTTTTTT.

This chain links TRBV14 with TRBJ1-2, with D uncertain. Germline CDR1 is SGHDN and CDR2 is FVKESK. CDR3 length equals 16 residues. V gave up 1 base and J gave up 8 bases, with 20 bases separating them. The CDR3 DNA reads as TGTGCCAGCAGCCAAGTATTCCTGACGGTTCATGACGGCTACACCTTC. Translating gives CASSQVFLTVHDGYTF.

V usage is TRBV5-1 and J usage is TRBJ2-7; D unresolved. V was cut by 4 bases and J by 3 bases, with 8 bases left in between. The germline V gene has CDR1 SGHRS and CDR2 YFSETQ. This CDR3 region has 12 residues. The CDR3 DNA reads TGCGCCAGCAGCAATGGGGTCTACGAGCAGTACTTC. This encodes CASSNGVYEQYF. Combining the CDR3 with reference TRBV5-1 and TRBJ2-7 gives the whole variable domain KAGVTQTPRYLIKTRGQQVTLSCSPISGHRSVSWYQQTPGQGLQFLFEYFSETQRNKGNFPGRFSGRQFSNSRSEMNVSTLELGDSALYLCASSNGVYEQYFGPGTRLTVT.

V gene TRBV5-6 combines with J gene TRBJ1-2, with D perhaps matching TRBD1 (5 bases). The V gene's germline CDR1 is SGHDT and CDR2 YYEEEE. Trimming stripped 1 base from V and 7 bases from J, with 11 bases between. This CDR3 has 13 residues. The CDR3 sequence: CASSLLGESGYTF. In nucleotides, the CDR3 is TGTGCCAGCAGCTTGCTGGGGGAGAGTGGCTACACCTTC.

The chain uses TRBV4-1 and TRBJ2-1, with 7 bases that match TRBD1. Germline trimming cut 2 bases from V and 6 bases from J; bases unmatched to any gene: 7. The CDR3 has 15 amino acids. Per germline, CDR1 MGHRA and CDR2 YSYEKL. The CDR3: CASSQLTGVGNEQFF. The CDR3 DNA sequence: TGCGCCAGCAGCCAACTCACAGGGGTTGGCAATGAGCAGTTCTTC.

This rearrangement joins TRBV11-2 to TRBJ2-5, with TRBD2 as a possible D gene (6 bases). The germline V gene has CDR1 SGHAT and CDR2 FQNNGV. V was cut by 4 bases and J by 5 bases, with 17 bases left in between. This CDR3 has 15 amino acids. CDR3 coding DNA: TGTGCCAGCAGCTCAACGGCGGGAAAGCACGAGACCCAGTACTTC. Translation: CASSSTAGKHETQYF.

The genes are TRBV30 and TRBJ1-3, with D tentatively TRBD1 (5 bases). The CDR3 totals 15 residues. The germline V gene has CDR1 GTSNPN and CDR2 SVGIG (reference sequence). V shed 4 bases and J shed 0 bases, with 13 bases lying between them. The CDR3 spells CAWNKPGTSGNTIYF. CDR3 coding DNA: TGTGCCTGGAATAAACCCGGGACCTCTGGAAACACCATATATTTT.

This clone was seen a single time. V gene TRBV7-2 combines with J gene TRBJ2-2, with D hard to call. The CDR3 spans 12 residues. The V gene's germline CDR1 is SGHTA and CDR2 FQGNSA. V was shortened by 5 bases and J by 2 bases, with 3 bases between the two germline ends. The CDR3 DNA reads TGTGCCAGCAGCGTCAACACCGGGGAGCTGTTTTTT. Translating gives CASSVNTGELFF.

This CDR3 reads CASSSYSGRASGELFF. For the CDR3, the DNA is TGTGCCAGCAGCTCTTATAGCGGGAGGGCCTCCGGGGAGCTGTTTTTT. The chain couples TRBV7-3 to TRBJ2-2; the match to TRBD2 covers 11 bases. J was trimmed by 6 bases and V by 4 bases; bases with no gene match: 7. This CDR3 spans 16 amino acids. Germline V lookup: CDR1 SGHTA, CDR2 FQGTGA.

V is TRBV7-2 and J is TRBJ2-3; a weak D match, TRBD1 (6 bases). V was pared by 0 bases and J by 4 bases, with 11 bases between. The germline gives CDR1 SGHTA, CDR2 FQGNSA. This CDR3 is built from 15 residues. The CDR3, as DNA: TGTGCCAGCAGCTTAGCAGGGGGTTGGGCAGATACGCAGTATTTT. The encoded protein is CASSLAGGWADTQYF.

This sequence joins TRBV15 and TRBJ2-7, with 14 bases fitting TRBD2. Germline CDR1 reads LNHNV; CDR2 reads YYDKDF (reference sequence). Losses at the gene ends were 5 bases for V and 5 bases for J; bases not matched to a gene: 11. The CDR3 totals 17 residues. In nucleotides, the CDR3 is TGTGCCACCAGCCCTCGACTAGCGGGAGGGCCCCCCCACGAGCAGTACTTC. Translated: CATSPRLAGGPPHEQYF.

The CDR3: CASSEQGAGGYTF. The CDR3 DNA reads as TGCGCCAGCAGTGAGCAGGGAGCTGGTGGCTACACCTTC. This sequence joins TRBV10-2 and TRBJ1-2; the D gene is possibly TRBD1 (5 bases). Germline-derived CDR1 and CDR2 are WSHSY and SAAADI. V was cut by 2 bases and J by 7 bases, with 11 bases left in between. The CDR3 has 13 amino acids.

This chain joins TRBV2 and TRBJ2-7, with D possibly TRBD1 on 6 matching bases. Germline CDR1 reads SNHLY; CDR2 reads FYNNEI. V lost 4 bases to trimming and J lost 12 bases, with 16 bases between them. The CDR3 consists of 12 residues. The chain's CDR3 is CASSGAPGHGYF. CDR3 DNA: TGTGCCAGCAGTGGAGCCCCGGGACATGGGTACTTC.

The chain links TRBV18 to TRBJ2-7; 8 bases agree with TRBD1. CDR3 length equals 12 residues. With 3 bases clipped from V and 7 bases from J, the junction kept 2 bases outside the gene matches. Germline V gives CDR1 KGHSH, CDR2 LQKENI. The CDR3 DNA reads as TGTGCCAGCTCACCCGACAGGGGTGAGCAGTACTTC. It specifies CASSPDRGEQYF.

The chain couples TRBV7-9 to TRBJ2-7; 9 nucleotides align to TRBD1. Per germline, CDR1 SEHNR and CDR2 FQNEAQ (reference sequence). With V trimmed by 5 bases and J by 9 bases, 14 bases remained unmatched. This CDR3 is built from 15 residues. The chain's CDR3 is CASSGRGQGPFLQYF. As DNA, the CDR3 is TGTGCCAGCAGCGGGAGGGGACAGGGACCCTTCTTGCAGTACTTC.

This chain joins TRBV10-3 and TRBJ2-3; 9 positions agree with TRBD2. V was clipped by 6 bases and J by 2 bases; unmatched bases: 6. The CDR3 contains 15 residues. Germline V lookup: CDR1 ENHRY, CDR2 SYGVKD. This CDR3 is CAISGGGGNTDTQYF. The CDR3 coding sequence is TGTGCCATCAGCGGCGGGGGGGGTAACACAGATACGCAGTATTTT.

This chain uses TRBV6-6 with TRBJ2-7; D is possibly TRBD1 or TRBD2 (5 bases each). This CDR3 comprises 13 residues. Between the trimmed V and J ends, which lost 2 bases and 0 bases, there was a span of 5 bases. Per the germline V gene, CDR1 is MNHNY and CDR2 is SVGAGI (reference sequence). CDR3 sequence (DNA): TGTGCCAGCAGTTACGGGACCTCCTACGAGCAGTACTTC. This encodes CASSYGTSYEQYF.

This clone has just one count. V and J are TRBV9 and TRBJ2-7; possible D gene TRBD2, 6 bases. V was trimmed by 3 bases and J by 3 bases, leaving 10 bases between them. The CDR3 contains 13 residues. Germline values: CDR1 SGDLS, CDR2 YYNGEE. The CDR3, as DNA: TGTGCCAGCAGCGACGGACTAAACTACGAGCAGTACTTC. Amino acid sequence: CASSDGLNYEQYF.

The CDR3 sequence is CASSSRASGNTIYF. DNA of the CDR3: TGTGCCAGCAGCTCCAGGGCATCGGGAAACACCATATATTTT. The chain carries TRBV5-5 and TRBJ1-3, with D perhaps TRBD1 (5 bases). Germline V gene sequence: CDR1 SGHKS, CDR2 YYEKEE (reference sequence). CDR3 length: 14 amino acids. Trimming cost V 3 bases and J 4 bases, with 11 bases left between them.

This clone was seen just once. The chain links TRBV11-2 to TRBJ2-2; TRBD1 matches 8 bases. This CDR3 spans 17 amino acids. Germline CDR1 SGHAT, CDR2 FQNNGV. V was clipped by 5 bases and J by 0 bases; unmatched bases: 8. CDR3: CASSTARDRPNTGELFF. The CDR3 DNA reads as TGTGCCAGCAGCACCGCCCGGGACAGGCCGAACACCGGGGAGCTGTTTTTT. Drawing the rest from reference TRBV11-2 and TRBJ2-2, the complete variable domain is EAGVAQSPRYKIIEKRQSVAFWCNPISGHATLYWYQQILGQGPKLLIQFQNNGVVDDSQLPKDRFSAERLKGVDSTLKIQPAKLEDSAVYLCASSTARDRPNTGELFFGEGSRLTVL.

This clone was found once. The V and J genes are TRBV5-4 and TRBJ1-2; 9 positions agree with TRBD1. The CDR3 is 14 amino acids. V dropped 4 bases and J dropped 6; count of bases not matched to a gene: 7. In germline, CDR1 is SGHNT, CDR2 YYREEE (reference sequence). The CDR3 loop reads CASSPTGTGHGYTF. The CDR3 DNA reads TGTGCCAGCAGCCCCACCGGGACAGGGCATGGCTACACCTTC.

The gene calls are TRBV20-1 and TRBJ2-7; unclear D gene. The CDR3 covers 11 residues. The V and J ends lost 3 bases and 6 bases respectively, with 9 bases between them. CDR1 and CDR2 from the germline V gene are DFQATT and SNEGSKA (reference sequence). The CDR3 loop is CSASGGPEQYF. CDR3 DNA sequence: TGCAGTGCTAGTGGCGGCCCCGAGCAGTACTTC.

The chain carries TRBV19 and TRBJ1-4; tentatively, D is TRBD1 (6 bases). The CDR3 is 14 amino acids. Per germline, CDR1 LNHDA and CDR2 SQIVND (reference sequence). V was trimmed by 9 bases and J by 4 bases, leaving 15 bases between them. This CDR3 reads CASRNRGDNEKLFF. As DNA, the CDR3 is TGTGCCAGCCGGAATAGGGGGGATAATGAAAAACTGTTTTTT.